These 9 T cell receptor beta chains were all obtained from the same sample, sequenced in a study of blood T cell dynamics during melanoma immunotherapy. Sequencing was performed with immunoSEQ multiplex PCR; in TCRdb, only in-frame clones are kept and a portion is missing. The sample includes almost 15,000 clones, 92% seen only once; the top ten take 0.92%. The time point was: week 3, after first cycle of checkpoint inhibitor. The sequenced sample was blood, obtained from a patient treated with checkpoint blockade. These receptors originate from a human donor with melanoma.

The V gene is TRBV5-1, the J gene TRBJ2-2; D call uncertain. Germline V gene lookup returns CDR1 SGHRS and CDR2 YFSETQ. The CDR3 extends over 14 amino acids. V shed 0 bases and J shed 1 base, with 4 bases lying between them. CDR3 nucleotides: TGCGCCAGCAGCTTGGAGGTGAACACCGGGGAGCTGTTTTTT. Translated, it gives CASSLEVNTGELFF.

The rearrangement uses TRBV5-1 and TRBJ2-1; D gene ambiguous. Germline values: CDR1 SGHRS, CDR2 YFSETQ. Trimming shortened V by 0 bases and J by 0 bases, and 7 bases separated the two germline ends. The CDR3 sequence is 15 residues long. The CDR3 is CASSLDMSSYNEQFF. In DNA form, the CDR3 reads TGCGCCAGCAGCTTGGATATGAGCTCCTACAATGAGCAGTTCTTC. The entire variable domain, with the rest obtained from reference TRBV5-1 and TRBJ2-1, is as follows: KAGVTQTPRYLIKTRGQQVTLSCSPISGHRSVSWYQQTPGQGLQFLFEYFSETQRNKGNFPGRFSGRQFSNSRSEMNVSTLELGDSALYLCASSLDMSSYNEQFFGPGTRLTVL.

The chain couples TRBV5-8 to TRBJ1-4; D is undetermined. The CDR3 contains 16 residues. V dropped 0 bases and J dropped 0 bases, with 9 bases sitting between them. Germline loops: CDR1 SGHTS, CDR2 YDEGEE. CDR3 protein: CASSLGEIATNEKLFF. CDR3 DNA sequence: TGTGCCAGCAGCTTGGGGGAGATAGCAACTAATGAAAAACTGTTTTTT.

The chain combines TRBV6-1 with TRBJ1-5, with 7 nucleotides matching TRBD1. Germline V gives CDR1 MNHNS, CDR2 SASEGT. The CDR3 contains 15 residues. V was pared by 1 base and J by 7 bases, with 7 bases of the junction left unmatched. In DNA form, the CDR3 reads TGTGCCAGCAGTGAAGGATGGCAGGGGGGCCAGCCCCAGCATTTT. As protein: CASSEGWQGGQPQHF.

This clone is a singleton in its sample. This chain connects TRBV7-2 to TRBJ1-6, with 11 bases matching TRBD1. The germline V gene encodes CDR1 SGHTA and CDR2 FQGNSA. After removal of 5 bases from V and 10 bases from J, the junction contained 7 bases not matched to a gene. The CDR3 is 15 amino acids. Written as DNA, the CDR3 is TGTGCCAGCAGCCACGGACAGGGGGCTAGGTCACCCCTCCACTTT. Translated, it gives CASSHGQGARSPLHF.

This chain uses TRBV28 with TRBJ1-2, with a possible D match to TRBD1 (5 bases). The CDR3 is made up of 13 amino acids. Trimming left V 6 bases short and J 6 bases short, with 14 bases between. Germline V gene lookup returns CDR1 MDHEN and CDR2 SYDVKM. This chain's CDR3 is CASSPGGINGYTF. Written as DNA, the CDR3 is TGTGCCAGCAGCCCCGGGGGGATTAATGGCTACACCTTC.

The chain is built from TRBV6-1 and TRBJ2-7; 9 bases fit TRBD2. Trimming removed 4 bases from V and 2 bases from J; junction bases left unmatched: 3. The CDR3 consists of 14 residues. Germline V gene data show CDR1 as MNHNS and CDR2 as SASEGT. CDR3 in DNA: TGTGCCAGCAGTGCCTCTAGCGGGGCCTACGAGCAGTACTTC. Its protein is CASSASSGAYEQYF.

The chain is built from TRBV6-5 and TRBJ2-7; possible D gene TRBD2, 5 bases. Germline V lookup: CDR1 MNHEY, CDR2 SVGAGI. This CDR3 is built from 14 residues. Deletions cut 2 bases from V and 4 bases from J, with 12 bases between. CDR3 residues: CASSYRQRAYEQYF. CDR3 bases: TGTGCCAGCAGTTACAGGCAGAGGGCTTACGAGCAGTACTTC.

This clone was detected once. The chain employs TRBV14 and TRBJ2-1, with a possible D match to TRBD2 (6 bases). The CDR3 spans 15 residues. The germline V gene encodes CDR1 SGHDN and CDR2 FVKESK. The ends were cut back, 5 bases at V and 0 bases at J, with 11 bases in the middle. The CDR3 spells CASSESGYSYNEQFF. CDR3 nucleotide sequence: TGTGCCAGCAGCGAGAGCGGGTACTCCTACAATGAGCAGTTCTTC. Looking up the rest from reference TRBV14 and TRBJ2-1 gives the full variable domain: EAGVTQFPSHSVIEKGQTVTLRCDPISGHDNLYWYRRVMGKEIKFLLHFVKESKQDESGMPNNRFLAERTGGTYSTLKVQPAELEDSGVYFCASSESGYSYNEQFFGPGTRLTVL.